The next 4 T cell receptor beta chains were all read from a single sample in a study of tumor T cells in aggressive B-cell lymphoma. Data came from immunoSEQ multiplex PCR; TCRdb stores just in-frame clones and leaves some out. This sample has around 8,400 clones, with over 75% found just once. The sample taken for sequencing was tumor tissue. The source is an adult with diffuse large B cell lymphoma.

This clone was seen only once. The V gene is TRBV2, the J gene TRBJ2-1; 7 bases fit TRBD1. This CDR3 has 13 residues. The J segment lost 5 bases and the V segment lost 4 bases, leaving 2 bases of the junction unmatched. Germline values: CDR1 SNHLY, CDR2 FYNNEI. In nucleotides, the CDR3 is TGTGCCAGCAGTGGACAGGGAAACAATGAGCAGTTCTTC. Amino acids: CASSGQGNNEQFF. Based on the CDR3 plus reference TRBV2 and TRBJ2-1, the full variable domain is EPEVTQTPSHQVTQMGQEVILRCVPISNHLYFYWYRQILGQKVEFLVSFYNNEISEKSEIFDDQFSVERPDGSNFTLKIRSTKLEDSAMYFCASSGQGNNEQFFGPGTRLTVL.

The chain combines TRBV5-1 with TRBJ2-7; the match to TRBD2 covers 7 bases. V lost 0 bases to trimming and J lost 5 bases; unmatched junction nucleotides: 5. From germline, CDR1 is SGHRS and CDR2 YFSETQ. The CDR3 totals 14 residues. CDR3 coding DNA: TGCGCCAGCAGCTTGGGGCGGGAGATAGACGAGCAGTACTTC. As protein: CASSLGREIDEQYF.

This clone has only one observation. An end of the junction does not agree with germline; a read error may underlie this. The CDR3 DNA reads TGCGCCAGCAGCCCCGGGACAATTAACACTAAAGCTTTCTTT. Encoded protein: CASSPGTINTKAFF. This rearrangement joins TRBV5-1 to TRBJ1-1, with a possible D match to TRBD1 (6 bases). Germline CDR1 reads SGHRS; CDR2 reads YFSETQ. This CDR3 spans 14 amino acids.

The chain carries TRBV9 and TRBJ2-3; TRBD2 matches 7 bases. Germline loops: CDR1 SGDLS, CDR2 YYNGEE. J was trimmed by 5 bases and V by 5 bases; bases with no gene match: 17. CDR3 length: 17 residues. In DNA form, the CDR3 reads TGTGCCAGCAGTGTCGAGGTGGGGCGGGGGATAGGAGATACGCAGTATTTT. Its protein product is CASSVEVGRGIGDTQYF.